The clone carrying this T cell receptor beta chain was observed many times. Its matching antigen is unknown. CDR1 and CDR2 (germline): SGHTA, FQGNSA. The V gene lost 1 base and the J gene lost 4 bases, with 13 bases spanning the gap. The CDR3 has 15 residues. The data stem from a study of CD8 T cells in ankylosing spondylitis. Study findings and constraints: A TCR beta motif of several highly homologous variants seemed to mark ankylosing spondylitis blood. Existing reports had already noted some motif variants in reactive arthritis synovial fluid and blood. Reported data indicate significant enrichment of disease-linked clones within matched ankylosing spondylitis synovial fluid.

TCRdb re-derived calls from the 5' RACE reads in MiXCR, one entry per CDR3 protein. This table holds hundreds of thousands of distinct CDR3 sequences, roughly 12% found once. Sequencing input: blood, either unsorted or a sorted T cell fraction (not recorded which). The chain uses TRBV7-2 and TRBJ1-1, with D unresolved. The source is a male donor with ankylosing spondylitis. CDR3 amino acids: CASSLGDQESTEAFF. Written as DNA, the CDR3 is TGTGCCAGCAGCTTAGGGGATCAGGAGTCCACTGAAGCTTTCTTT.